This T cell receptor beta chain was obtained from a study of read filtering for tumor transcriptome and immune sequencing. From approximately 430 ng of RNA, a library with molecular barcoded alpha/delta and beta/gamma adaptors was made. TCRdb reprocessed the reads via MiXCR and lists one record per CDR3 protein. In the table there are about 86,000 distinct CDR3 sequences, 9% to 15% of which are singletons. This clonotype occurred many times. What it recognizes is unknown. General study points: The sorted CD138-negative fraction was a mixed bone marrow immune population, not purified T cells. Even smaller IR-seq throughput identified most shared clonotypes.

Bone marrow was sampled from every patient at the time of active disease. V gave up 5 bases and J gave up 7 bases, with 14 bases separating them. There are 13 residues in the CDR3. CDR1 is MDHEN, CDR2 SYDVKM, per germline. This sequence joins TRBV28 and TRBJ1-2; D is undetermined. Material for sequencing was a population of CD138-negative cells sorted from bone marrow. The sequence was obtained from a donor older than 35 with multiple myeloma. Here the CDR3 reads CASSPGDGLGYTF. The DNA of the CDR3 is TGTGCCAGCAGTCCCGGGGATGGGCTTGGCTACACCTTC.